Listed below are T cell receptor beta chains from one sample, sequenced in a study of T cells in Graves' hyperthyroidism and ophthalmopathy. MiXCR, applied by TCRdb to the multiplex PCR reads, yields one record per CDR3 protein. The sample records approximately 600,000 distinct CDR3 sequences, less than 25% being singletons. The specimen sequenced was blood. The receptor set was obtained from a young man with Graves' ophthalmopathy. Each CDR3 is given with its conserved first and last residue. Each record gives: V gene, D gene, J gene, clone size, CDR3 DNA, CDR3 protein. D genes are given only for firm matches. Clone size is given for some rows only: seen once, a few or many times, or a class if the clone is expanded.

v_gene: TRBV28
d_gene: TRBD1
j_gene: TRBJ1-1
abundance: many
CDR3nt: TGTGCCAGCAGCTCCCCCCGACAGGGGATGAACACTGAAGCTTTCTTT
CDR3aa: CASSSPRQGMNTEAFF

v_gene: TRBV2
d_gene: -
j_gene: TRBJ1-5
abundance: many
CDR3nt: TGTGCCAGCAAAACCGAGAACGGGCAGCCCCAGCATTTT
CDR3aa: CASKTENGQPQHF

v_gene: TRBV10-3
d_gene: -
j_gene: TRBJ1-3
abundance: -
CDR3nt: TGTGCCATCAGTGAGCTTACAGCTAGGAATGGAAACACCATATATTTT
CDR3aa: CAISELTARNGNTIYF

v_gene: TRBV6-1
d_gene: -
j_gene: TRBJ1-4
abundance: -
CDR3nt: TGTGCCAGCAGTCGACAGGTGGATGAAAAACTGTTTTTT
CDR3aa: CASSRQVDEKLFF

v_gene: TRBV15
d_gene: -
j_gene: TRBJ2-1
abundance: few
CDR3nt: TGTGCCACCAGCATGGGGCGGGGTGATTCCTACAATGAGCAGTTCTTC
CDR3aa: CATSMGRGDSYNEQFF

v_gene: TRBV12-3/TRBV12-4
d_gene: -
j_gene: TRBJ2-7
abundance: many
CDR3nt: TGTGCCAGCAGTTTGGGGGCAGAAAGCTCCTACGAGCAGTACTTC
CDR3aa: CASSLGAESSYEQYF

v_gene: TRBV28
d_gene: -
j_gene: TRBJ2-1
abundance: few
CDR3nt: TGTGCCAGCAGTTCCCCCCAATTAGACAATGAGCAGTTCTTC
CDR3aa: CASSSPQLDNEQFF

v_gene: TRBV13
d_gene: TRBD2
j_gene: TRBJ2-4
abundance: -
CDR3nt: TGTGCCAGCAGCCTGTTACCGACTAGCGGTAAAAACATTCAGTACTTC
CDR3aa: CASSLLPTSGKNIQYF

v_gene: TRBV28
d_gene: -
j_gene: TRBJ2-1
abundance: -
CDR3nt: TGTGCCAGCAGTTATAGACGGGCGCCGACTAACAATGAGCAGTTCTTC
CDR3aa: CASSYRRAPTNNEQFF

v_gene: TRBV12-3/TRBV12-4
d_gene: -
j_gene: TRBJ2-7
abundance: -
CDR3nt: TGTGCCAGCAGTTTAAGTTCAGGGGATTCCTACGAGCAGTACTTC
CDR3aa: CASSLSSGDSYEQYF

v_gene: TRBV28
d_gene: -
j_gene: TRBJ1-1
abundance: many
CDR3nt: TGTGCCAACAGTTTTGAGCACACTGAAGCTTTCTTT
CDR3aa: CANSFEHTEAFF

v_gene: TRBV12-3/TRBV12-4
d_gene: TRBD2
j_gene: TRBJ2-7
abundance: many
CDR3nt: TGTGCCAGCACCCAGGGACTAGCGGGAGGAATAAAGCAGTACTTC
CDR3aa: CASTQGLAGGIKQYF

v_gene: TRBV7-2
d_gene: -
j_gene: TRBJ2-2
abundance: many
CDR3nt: TGTGCCAGCAGCTTAGCGGCTGGGGGTGTGGCCGGGGAGCTGTTTTTT
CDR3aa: CASSLAAGGVAGELFF

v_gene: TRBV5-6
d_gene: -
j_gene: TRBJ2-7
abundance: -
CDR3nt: TGTGCCAGCAGTCAGGGGACTTACAGGCAGTACTTC
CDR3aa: CASSQGTYRQYF

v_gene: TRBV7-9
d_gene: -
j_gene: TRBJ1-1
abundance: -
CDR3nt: TGTGCCAGCAGGGCAGCGGGCGGTAACACTGAAGCTTTCTTT
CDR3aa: CASRAAGGNTEAFF

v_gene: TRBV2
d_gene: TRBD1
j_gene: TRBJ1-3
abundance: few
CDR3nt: TGTGCCAGCAGTGAAGGTGGACAGGATATTGGAAACTCCATATATTTT
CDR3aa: CASSEGGQDIGNSIYF

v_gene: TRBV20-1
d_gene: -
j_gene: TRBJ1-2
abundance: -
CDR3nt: TGCAGTGCTAGACAGGGGAGGGCCTATGGCTACACCTTC
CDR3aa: CSARQGRAYGYTF

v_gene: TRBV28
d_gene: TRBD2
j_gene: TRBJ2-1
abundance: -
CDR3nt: TGTGCCAGCAGTCCTGTCCCGACTAGCGGGAGAAGCAATGAGCAGTTCTTC
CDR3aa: CASSPVPTSGRSNEQFF

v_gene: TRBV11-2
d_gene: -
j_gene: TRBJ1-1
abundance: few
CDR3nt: TGTGCCGTCCGGGGCTCGAACACTGAAGCTTTCTTT
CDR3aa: CAVRGSNTEAFF

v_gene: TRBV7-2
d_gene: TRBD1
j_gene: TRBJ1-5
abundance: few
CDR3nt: TGTGCCAGCAGCGCAACCCGGGACAGTTATCAGCCCCAGCATTTT
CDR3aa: CASSATRDSYQPQHF

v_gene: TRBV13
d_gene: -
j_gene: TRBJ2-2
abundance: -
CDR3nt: TGTGCCAGCAGCTTAGAGGAGTTGGGCACCGGGGAGCTGTTTTTT
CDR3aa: CASSLEELGTGELFF

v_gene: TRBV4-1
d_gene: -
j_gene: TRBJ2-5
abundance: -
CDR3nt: TGCGCCAGCAGCCAAGAAGGAACGGCGGCCCAGTACTTC
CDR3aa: CASSQEGTAAQYF

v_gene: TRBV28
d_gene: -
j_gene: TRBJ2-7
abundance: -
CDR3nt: TGTGCCAGCAGTTTCAGCCCAAGGCATTACGAGCAGTACTTC
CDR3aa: CASSFSPRHYEQYF

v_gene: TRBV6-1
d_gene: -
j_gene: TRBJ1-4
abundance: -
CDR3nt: TGTGCCAGCAGTTTACAGGGAGGAGAAAAACTGTTTTTT
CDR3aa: CASSLQGGEKLFF

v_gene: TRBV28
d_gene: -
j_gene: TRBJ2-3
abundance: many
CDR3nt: TGTGCCAGCAGTTTACCCGGGCGGCGCAGAGATACGCAGTATTTT
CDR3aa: CASSLPGRRRDTQYF

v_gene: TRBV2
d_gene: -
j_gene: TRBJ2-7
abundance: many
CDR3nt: TGTGCCAGCAGCGCAAGCGAATCCTACGAGCAGTACTTC
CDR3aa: CASSASESYEQYF

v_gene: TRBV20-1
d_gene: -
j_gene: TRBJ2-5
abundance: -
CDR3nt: TGCAGTGCTAGACTGCGCGAGACCCAGTACTTC
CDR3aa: CSARLRETQYF

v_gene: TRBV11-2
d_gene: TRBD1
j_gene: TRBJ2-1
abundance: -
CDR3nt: TGTGCCAGCAGTTACAGGGACAGAAACAATGAGCAGTTCTTC
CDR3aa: CASSYRDRNNEQFF

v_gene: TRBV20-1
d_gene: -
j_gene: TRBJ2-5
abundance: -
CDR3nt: TGCAGTGCTAGAGCAGGGATTCTAGAGACCCAGTACTTC
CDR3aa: CSARAGILETQYF

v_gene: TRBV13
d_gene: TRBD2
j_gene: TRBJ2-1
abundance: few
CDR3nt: TGTGCCAGCAGCTTAGGGGCGGGACTATCAAACAATGAGCAGTTCTTC
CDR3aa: CASSLGAGLSNNEQFF

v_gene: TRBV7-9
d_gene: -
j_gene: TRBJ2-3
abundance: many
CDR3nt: TGTGCCAGCAGCTTAGCGTGGACTAGCACAGATACGCAGTATTTT
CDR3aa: CASSLAWTSTDTQYF

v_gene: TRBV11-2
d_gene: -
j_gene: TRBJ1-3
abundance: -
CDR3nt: TGTGCCAGCAGCTTGGAAGCAGGCGGAAACACCATATATTTT
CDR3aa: CASSLEAGGNTIYF

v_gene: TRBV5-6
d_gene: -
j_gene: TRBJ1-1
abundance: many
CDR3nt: TGTGCCAGCAGCTTGGGGGCTGGCACTGAAGCTTTCTTT
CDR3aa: CASSLGAGTEAFF

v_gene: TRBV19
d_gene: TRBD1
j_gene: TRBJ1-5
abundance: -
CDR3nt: TGTGCCAGTAGTATCTTGACAGGGGAGAATCAGCCCCAGCATTTT
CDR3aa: CASSILTGENQPQHF

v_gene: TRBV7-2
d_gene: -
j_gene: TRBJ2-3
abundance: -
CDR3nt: TGTGCCAGCAGCTTTTTCGGGACAGGGGGTTCTAGCGGGAGAGATACGCAGTATTTT
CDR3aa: CASSFFGTGGSSGRDTQYF

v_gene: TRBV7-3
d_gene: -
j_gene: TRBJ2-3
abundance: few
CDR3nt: TGTGCCAGCAGCACTGACGGGGCCCGGACAGATACGCAGTATTTT
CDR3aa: CASSTDGARTDTQYF

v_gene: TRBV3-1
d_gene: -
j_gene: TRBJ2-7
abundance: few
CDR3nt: TGTGCCAGCAGCCAAGATCTTACTCGGGTCGAGGCCTACGAGCAGTACTTC
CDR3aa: CASSQDLTRVEAYEQYF

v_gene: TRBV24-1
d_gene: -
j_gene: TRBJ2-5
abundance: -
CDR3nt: TGTGCCACCAGTGAAACAAAAGGGAAGGAGACCCAGTACTTC
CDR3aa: CATSETKGKETQYF

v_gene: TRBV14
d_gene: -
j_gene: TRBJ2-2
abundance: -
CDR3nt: TGTGCCAGCAGCCACAAAAGGAGCGCCCAGTCGAAAACCGGGGAGCTGTTTTTT
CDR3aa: CASSHKRSAQSKTGELFF

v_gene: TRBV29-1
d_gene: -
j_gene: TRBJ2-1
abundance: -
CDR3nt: TGCAGCGCCAAATCTAGCGTCTACAATGAGCAGTTCTTC
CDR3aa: CSAKSSVYNEQFF

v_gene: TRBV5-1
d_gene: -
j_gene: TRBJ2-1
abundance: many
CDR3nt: TGCGCCAGCAGCCGTCCTGCTTACGATGAGCAGTTCTTC
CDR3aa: CASSRPAYDEQFF

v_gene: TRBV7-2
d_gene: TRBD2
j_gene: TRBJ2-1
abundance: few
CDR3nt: TGTGCCAGCAGCTTGGGGACTAGCGGGAGGGCCGGCAATGAGCAGTTCTTC
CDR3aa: CASSLGTSGRAGNEQFF

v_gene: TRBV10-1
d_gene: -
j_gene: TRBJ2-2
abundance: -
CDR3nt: TGCGCCCATATTCGGGGGGAGCTGTTTTTT
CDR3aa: CAHIRGELFF

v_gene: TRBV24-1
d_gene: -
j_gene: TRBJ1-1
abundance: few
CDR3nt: TGTGCCACCAGTGCAAATCGACAGACCACTGAAGCTTTCTTT
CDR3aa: CATSANRQTTEAFF